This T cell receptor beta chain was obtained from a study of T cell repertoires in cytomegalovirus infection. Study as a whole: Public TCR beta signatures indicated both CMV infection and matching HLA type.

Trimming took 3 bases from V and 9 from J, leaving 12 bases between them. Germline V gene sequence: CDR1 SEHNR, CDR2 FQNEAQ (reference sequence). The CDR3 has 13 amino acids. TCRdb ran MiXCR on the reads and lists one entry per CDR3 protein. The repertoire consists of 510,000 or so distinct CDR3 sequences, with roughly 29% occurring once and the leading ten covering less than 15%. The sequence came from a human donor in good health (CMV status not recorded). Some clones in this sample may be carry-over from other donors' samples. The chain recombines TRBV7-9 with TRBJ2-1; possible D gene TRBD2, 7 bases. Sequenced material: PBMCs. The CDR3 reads CASSLPGGVEQFF. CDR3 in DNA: TGTGCCAGCAGCTTGCCGGGGGGCGTTGAGCAGTTCTTC.